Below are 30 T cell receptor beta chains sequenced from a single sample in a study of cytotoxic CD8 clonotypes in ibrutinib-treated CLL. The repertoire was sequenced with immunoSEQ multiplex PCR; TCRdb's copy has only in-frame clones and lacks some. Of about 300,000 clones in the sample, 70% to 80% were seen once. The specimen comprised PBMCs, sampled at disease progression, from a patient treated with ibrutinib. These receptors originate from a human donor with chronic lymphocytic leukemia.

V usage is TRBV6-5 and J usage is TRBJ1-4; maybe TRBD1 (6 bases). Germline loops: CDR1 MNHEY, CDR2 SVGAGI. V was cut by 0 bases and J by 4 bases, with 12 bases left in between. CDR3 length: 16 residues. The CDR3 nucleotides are TGTGCCAGCAGTTACTCATCGGCAGGGGTTAATGAAAAACTGTTTTTT. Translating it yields CASSYSSAGVNEKLFF.

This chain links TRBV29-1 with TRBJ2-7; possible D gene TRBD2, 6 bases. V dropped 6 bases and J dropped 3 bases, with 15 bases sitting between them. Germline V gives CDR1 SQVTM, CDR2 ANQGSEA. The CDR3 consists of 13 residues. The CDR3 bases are TGCAGCGTCGGAGGCGGGGCCCACTACGAGCAGTACTTC. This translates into CSVGGGAHYEQYF.

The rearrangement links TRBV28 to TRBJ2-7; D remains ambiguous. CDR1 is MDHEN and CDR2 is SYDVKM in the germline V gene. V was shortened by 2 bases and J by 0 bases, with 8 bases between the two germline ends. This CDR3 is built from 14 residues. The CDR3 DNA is TGTGCCAGCAGTTTAGACTTCTTCTCCTACGAGCAGTACTTC. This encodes CASSLDFFSYEQYF.

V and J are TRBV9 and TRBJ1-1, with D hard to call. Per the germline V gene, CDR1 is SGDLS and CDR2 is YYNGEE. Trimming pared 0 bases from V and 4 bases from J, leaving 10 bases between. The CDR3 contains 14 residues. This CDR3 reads CASSVGTSSTEAFF. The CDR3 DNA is TGTGCCAGCAGCGTAGGGACCTCTTCCACTGAAGCTTTCTTT. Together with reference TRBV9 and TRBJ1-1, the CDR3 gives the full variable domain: DSGVTQTPKHLITATGQRVTLRCSPRSGDLSVYWYQQSLDQGLQFLIQYYNGEERAKGNILERFSAQQFPDLHSELNLSSLELGDSALYFCASSVGTSSTEAFFGQGTRLTVV.

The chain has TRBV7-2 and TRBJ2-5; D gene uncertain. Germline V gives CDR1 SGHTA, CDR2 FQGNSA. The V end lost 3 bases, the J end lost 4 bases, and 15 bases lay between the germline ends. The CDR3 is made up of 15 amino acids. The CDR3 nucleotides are TGTGCCAGCAGCTTGAGACCCCGTTTGGGAGAGACCCAGTACTTC. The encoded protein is CASSLRPRLGETQYF.

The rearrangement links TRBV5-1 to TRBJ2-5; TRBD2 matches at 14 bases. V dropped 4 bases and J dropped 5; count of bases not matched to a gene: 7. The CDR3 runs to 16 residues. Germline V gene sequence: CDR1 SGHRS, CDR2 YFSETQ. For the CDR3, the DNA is TGCGCCAGCAGCGTGGGACTAGCGGGAGACTTTGAGACCCAGTACTTC. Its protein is CASSVGLAGDFETQYF.

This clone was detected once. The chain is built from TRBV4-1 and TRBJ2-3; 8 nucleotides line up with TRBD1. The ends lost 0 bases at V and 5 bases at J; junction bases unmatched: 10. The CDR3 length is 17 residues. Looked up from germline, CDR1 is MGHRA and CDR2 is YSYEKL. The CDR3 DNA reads TGCGCCAGCAGCCAAGATGAACCAGGACAGGGATTAGATACGCAGTATTTT. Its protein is CASSQDEPGQGLDTQYF.

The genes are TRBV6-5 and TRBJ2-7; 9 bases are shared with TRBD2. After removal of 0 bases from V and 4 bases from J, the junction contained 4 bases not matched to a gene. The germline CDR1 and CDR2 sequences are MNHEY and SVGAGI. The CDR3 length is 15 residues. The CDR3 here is CASSYSASGEYEQYF. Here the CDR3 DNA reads TGTGCCAGCAGTTACTCGGCTAGCGGGGAGTACGAGCAGTACTTC.

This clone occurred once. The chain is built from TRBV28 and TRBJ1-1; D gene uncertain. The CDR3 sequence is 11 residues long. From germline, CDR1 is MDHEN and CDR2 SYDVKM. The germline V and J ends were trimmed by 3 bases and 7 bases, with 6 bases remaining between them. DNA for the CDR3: TGTGCCAGCAGTTTTGGCAGTGAAGCTTTCTTT. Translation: CASSFGSEAFF.

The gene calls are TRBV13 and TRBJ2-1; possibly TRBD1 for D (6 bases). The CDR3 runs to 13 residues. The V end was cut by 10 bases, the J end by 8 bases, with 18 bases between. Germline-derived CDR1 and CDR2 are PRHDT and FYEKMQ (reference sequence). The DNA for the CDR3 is TGTGCCACCCTGACAGGTGGGTTCGATGAGCAGTTCTTC. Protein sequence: CATLTGGFDEQFF.

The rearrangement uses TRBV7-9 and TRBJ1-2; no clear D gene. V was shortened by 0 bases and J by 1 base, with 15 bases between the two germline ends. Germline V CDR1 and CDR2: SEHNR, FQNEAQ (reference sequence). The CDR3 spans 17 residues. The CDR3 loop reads CASSLAIGRFFNYGYTF. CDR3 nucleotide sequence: TGTGCCAGCAGCTTAGCAATTGGACGGTTTTTTAACTATGGCTACACCTTC.

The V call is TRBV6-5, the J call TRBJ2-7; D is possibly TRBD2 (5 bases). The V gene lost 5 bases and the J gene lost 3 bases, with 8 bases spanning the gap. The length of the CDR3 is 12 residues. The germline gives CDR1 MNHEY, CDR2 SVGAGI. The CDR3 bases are TGTGCCAGCAGTCACCGGGACTACGAGCAGTACTTC. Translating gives CASSHRDYEQYF.

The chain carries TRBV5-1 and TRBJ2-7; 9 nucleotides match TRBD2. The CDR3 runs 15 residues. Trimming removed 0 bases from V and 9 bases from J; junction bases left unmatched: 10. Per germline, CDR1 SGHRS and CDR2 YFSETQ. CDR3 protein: CASSLVGSGRIWQYF. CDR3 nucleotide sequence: TGCGCCAGCAGCTTGGTGGGTAGCGGGAGAATCTGGCAGTACTTC.

Here the CDR3 reads CASSPRGTGGKSTEAFF. CDR3 nucleotide sequence: TGTGCCAGCAGCCCACGGGGGACAGGGGGTAAGAGTACTGAAGCTTTCTTT. The chain is built from TRBV13 and TRBJ1-1, with 11 bases fitting TRBD1. CDR3 length: 17 amino acids. The V and J ends lost 5 bases and 5 bases, in that order; junction bases with no gene match: 13. Germline CDR1 and CDR2: PRHDT and FYEKMQ (reference sequence). The whole variable domain, filled in from reference TRBV13 and TRBJ1-1, reads AAGVIQSPRHLIKEKRETATLKCYPIPRHDTVYWYQQGPGQDPQFLISFYEKMQSDKGSIPDRFSAQQFSDYHSELNMSSLELGDSALYFCASSPRGTGGKSTEAFFGQGTRLTVV.

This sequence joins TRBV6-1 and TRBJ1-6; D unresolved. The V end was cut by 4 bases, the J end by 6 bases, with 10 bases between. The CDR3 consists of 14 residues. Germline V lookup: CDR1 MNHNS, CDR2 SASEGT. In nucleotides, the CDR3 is TGTGCCAGCAGTGTAAGCTTCAGTAATTCACCCCTCCACTTT. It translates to CASSVSFSNSPLHF.

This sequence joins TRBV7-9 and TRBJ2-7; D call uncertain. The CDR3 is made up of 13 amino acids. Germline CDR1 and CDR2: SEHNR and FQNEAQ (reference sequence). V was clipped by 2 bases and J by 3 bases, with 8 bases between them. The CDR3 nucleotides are TGTGCCAGCAGCTTATACACCGACTACGAGCAGTACTTC. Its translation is CASSLYTDYEQYF.

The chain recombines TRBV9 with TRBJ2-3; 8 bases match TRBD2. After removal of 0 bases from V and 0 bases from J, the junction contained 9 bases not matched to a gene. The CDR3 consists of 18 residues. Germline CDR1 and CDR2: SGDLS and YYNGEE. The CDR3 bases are TGTGCCAGCAGCGTAGACCCCGGGGGGGGCCATAGCACAGATACGCAGTATTTT. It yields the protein CASSVDPGGGHSTDTQYF.

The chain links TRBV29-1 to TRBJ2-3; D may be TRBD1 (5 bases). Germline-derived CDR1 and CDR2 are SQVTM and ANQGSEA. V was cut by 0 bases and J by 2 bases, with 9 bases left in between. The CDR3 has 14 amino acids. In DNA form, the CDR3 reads TGCAGCGTTGAAGACAGGGCAACCACAGATACGCAGTATTTT. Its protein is CSVEDRATTDTQYF.

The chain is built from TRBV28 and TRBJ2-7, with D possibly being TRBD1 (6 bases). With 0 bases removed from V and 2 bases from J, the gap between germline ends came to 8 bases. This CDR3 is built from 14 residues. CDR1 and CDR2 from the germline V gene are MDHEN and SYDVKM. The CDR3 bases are TGTGCCAGCAGTTTATGGGGGGCTACCTACGAGCAGTACTTC. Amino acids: CASSLWGATYEQYF.

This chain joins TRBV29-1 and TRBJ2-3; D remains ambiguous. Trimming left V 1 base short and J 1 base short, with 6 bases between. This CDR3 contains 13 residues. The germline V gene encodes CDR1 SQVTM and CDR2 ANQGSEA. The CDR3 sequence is CSVEALGTDTQYF. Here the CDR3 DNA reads TGCAGCGTTGAAGCTCTAGGCACAGATACGCAGTATTTT.

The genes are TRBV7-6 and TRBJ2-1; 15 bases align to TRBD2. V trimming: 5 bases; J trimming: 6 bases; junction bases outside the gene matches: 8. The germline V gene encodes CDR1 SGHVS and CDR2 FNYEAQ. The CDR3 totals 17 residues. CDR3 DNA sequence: TGTGCCAGCAGCGCCGGACTAGCGGGGGGGCCGGTCAATGAGCAGTTCTTC. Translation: CASSAGLAGGPVNEQFF.

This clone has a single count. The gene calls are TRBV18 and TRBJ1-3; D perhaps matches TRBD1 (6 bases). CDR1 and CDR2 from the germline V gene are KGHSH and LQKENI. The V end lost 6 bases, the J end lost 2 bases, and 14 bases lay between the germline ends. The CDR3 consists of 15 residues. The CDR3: CASSPIEGAGNTIYF. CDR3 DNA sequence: TGTGCCAGCTCGCCGATTGAGGGGGCTGGAAACACCATATATTTT.

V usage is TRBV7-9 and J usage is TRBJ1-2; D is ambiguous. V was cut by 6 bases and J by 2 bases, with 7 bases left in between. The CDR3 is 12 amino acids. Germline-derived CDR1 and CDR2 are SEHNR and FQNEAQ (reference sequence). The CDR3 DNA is TGTGCCAGCAGGCCAAGAAACTATGGCTACACCTTC. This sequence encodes CASRPRNYGYTF.

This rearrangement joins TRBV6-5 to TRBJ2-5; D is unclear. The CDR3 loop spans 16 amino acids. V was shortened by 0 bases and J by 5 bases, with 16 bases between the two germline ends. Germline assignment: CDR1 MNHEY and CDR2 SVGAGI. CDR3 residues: CASSYSNSAVRETQYF. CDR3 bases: TGTGCCAGCAGTTACTCGAACTCGGCGGTTCGGGAGACCCAGTACTTC.

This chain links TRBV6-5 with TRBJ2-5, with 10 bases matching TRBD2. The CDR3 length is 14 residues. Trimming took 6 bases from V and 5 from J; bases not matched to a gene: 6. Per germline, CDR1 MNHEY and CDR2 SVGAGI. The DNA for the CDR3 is TGTGCCAGCAGGGAACTAGCGGGGAAGGAGACCCAGTACTTC. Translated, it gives CASRELAGKETQYF.

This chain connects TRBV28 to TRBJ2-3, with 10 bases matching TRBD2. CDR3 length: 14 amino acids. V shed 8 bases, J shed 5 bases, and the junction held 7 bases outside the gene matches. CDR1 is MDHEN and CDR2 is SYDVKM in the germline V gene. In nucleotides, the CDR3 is TGTGCCAGCGAGGCTAGCGGGAGAGAAGATACGCAGTATTTT. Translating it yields CASEASGREDTQYF.

This CDR3 reads CASSLSPIAGGPSNEQFF. CDR3 coding DNA: TGTGCCAGCAGCTTATCCCCCATAGCGGGAGGGCCCTCGAATGAGCAGTTCTTC. The chain combines TRBV7-9 with TRBJ2-1; 11 positions agree with TRBD2. The germline V gene encodes CDR1 SEHNR and CDR2 FQNEAQ (reference sequence). The V segment lost 2 bases and the J segment 7 bases; nucleotides outside the gene matches: 13. The CDR3 spans 18 residues.

The CDR3 loop reads CASSYRQNNEQFF. The CDR3 coding sequence is TGTGCCAGCAGTTACCGACAGAACAATGAGCAGTTCTTC. The chain links TRBV6-6 to TRBJ2-1; D is perhaps TRBD1 (5 bases). This CDR3 region has 13 residues. Germline-derived CDR1 and CDR2 are MNHNY and SVGAGI (reference sequence). With 2 bases removed from V and 5 bases from J, the gap between germline ends came to 7 bases.

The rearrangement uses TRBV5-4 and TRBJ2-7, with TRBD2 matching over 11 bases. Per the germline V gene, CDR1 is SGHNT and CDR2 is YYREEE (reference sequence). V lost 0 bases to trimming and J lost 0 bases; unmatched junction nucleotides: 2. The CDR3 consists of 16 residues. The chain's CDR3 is CASSLVAGGPSYEQYF. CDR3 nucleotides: TGTGCCAGCAGCTTGGTAGCGGGAGGGCCCTCCTACGAGCAGTACTTC. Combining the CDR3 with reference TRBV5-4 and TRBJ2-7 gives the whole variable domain ETGVTQSPTHLIKTRGQQVTLRCSSQSGHNTVSWYQQALGQGPQFIFQYYREEENGRGNFPPRFSGLQFPNYSSELNVNALELDDSALYLCASSLVAGGPSYEQYFGPGTRLTVT.

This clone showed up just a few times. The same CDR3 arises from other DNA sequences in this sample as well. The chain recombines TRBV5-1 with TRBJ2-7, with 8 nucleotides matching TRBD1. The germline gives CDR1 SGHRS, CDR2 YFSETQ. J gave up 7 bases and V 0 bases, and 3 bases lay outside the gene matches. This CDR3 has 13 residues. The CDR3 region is CASSLGQGWEQYF. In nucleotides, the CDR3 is TGCGCCAGCAGCTTGGGACAGGGGTGGGAGCAGTACTTC.